Shown below are 21 T cell receptor beta chains from a single sample sequenced in a study of T cell responses to AZD1222 COVID-19 vaccine. Measured with immunoSEQ multiplex PCR; TCRdb has only the in-frame clones, and not every one. Altogether approximately 74,000 clones are present, 86% being singletons, with the ten largest covering under 3%. The sequences come from peripheral blood, collected on day 0 of AZD1222 vaccination. The receptors were gathered from an adult in good health.

The V gene is TRBV7-3, the J gene TRBJ2-7; no definite D call. This CDR3 comprises 13 residues. Germline CDR1 SGHTA, CDR2 FQGTGA. V was pared by 2 bases and J by 6 bases, with 11 bases between. CDR3: CASSLDARREQYF. DNA for the CDR3: TGTGCCAGCAGCTTAGACGCCAGGCGCGAGCAGTACTTC.

V and J are TRBV29-1 and TRBJ2-2, with D tentatively TRBD2 (6 bases). CDR3 length: 14 amino acids. Germline loops: CDR1 SQVTM, CDR2 ANQGSEA. Deletions cut 1 base from V and 1 base from J, with 7 bases between. The CDR3 sequence is CSVEVGRNTGELFF. The CDR3 DNA reads as TGCAGCGTTGAAGTCGGGAGGAACACCGGGGAGCTGTTTTTT.

This clone appeared a single time. The V gene is TRBV6-5, the J gene TRBJ2-2; D not certain. The CDR3 contains 11 residues. Germline V gene data show CDR1 as MNHEY and CDR2 as SVGAGI. V lost 10 bases, J lost 5 bases, and 8 bases lay in between. CDR3: CATGRTGELFF. The CDR3 nucleotides read TGTGCCACCGGGCGGACCGGGGAGCTGTTTTTT.

Of note for this clone: The sample has other DNA sequences that encode this CDR3 too. The chain is built from TRBV12-3 or TRBV12-4 and TRBJ2-2; 8 nucleotides agree with TRBD2. This CDR3 spans 13 amino acids. V was pared by 2 bases and J by 7 bases, with 0 bases of the junction left unmatched. The CDR3 coding sequence is TGTGCCAGCAGTTTACGGGGGGGCGGGGAGCTGTTTTTT. It yields the protein CASSLRGGGELFF.

The chain links TRBV10-3 to TRBJ2-3, with 7 bases identical to TRBD1. CDR1 and CDR2 (germline): ENHRY, SYGVKD. The CDR3 is 15 residues long. Trimming took 6 bases from V and 2 from J; bases not matched to a gene: 8. In nucleotides, the CDR3 is TGTGCCATCAGCACGGGACAGCTAGTCACAGATACGCAGTATTTT. Translating gives CAISTGQLVTDTQYF.

The gene calls are TRBV5-1 and TRBJ2-5; 13 bases line up with TRBD2. V shed 4 bases, J shed 4 bases, and the junction held 10 bases outside the gene matches. This CDR3 contains 17 residues. CDR1 is SGHRS, CDR2 YFSETQ, per germline. The CDR3 loop reads CASSGGELAGGAETQYF. CDR3 sequence (DNA): TGCGCCAGCAGCGGAGGGGAACTAGCGGGAGGGGCAGAGACCCAGTACTTC.

The J gene is TRBJ2-7, the V gene TRBV7-9; 11 nucleotides agree with TRBD2. CDR3 size: 14 residues. After removal of 7 bases from V and 3 bases from J, the junction contained 5 bases not matched to a gene. Germline CDR1 is SEHNR and CDR2 is FQNEAQ (reference sequence). DNA for the CDR3: TGTGCCAGCACCAAGACTAGCGGGAACTACGAGCAGTACTTC. Amino acids: CASTKTSGNYEQYF.

The V gene is TRBV5-5, the J gene TRBJ1-3, with a possible D match to TRBD1 (6 bases). The germline CDR1 and CDR2 sequences are SGHKS and YYEKEE (reference sequence). V was shortened by 4 bases and J by 1 base, with 6 bases between the two germline ends. CDR3 size: 13 residues. CDR3 nucleotide sequence: TGTGCCAGCAGCCAGGGGTCTGGAAACACCATATATTTT. Its protein is CASSQGSGNTIYF.

This chain joins TRBV7-9 and TRBJ1-1; 7 nucleotides agree with TRBD1. This CDR3 region has 14 residues. The junction had 0 bases not matched to a gene; V was cut back by 1 base and J by 1 base. Looked up from germline, CDR1 is SEHNR and CDR2 is FQNEAQ (reference sequence). Here the CDR3 reads CASSLGTGNTEAFF. The DNA for the CDR3 is TGTGCCAGCAGCTTAGGGACAGGGAACACTGAAGCTTTCTTT.

V is TRBV27 and J is TRBJ1-3; D not certain. The V gene's germline CDR1 is MNHEY and CDR2 SMNVEV (reference sequence). The CDR3 is 17 residues long. The V end lost 5 bases, the J end lost 2 bases, and 19 bases lay between the germline ends. This CDR3 is CASSLTRRGSPGNTIYF. Written as DNA, the CDR3 is TGTGCCAGCAGTCTAACCCGTCGCGGCAGCCCTGGAAACACCATATATTTT.

V gene TRBV6-5 combines with J gene TRBJ2-7; 7 nucleotides align to TRBD1. The CDR3 length is 16 residues. Looked up from germline, CDR1 is MNHEY and CDR2 is SVGAGI. After removal of 4 bases from V and 5 bases from J, the junction contained 14 bases not matched to a gene. CDR3 region: CASSSYSPGQDHEQYF. The CDR3 DNA follows: TGTGCCAGCAGTTCCTATTCCCCAGGACAGGACCACGAGCAGTACTTC.

This clone has just a few counts. The V gene is TRBV24-1, the J gene TRBJ1-4; weak D call: TRBD1 (6 bases). From germline, CDR1 is KGHDR and CDR2 SFDVKD. Trimming removed 5 bases from V and 8 bases from J, with 17 bases in between. There are 15 residues in the CDR3. The CDR3 protein is CATSASFRGGEKLFF. CDR3 coding DNA: TGTGCCACCAGTGCCTCCTTCAGGGGTGGCGAAAAACTGTTTTTT.

V gene TRBV19 combines with J gene TRBJ2-7; 7 bases map to TRBD1. The CDR3 extends over 14 amino acids. The germline V gene has CDR1 LNHDA and CDR2 SQIVND (reference sequence). Unmatched junction bases numbered 6, after V lost 5 bases and J lost 2 bases. The CDR3 DNA reads as TGTGCCAGTAGTGAACAGGGGTCTACCTACGAGCAGTACTTC. As protein: CASSEQGSTYEQYF.

The genes are TRBV7-9 and TRBJ2-1, with 13 bases aligning to TRBD2. Germline CDR1 and CDR2: SEHNR and FQNEAQ (reference sequence). The CDR3 length is 15 residues. J lost 4 bases, V lost 5 bases, and 2 bases had no gene match. As DNA, the CDR3 is TGTGCCAGCAGCCAACTAGCGGGAGGGTACAATGAGCAGTTCTTC. Encoded protein: CASSQLAGGYNEQFF.

The chain has TRBV19 and TRBJ2-1; no reliable D call. With 4 bases removed from V and 7 bases from J, the gap between germline ends came to 20 bases. The CDR3 loop spans 16 amino acids. CDR1 LNHDA and CDR2 SQIVND come from the germline V gene (reference sequence). This chain's CDR3 is CASSTDFGPGKNEQFF. In DNA form, the CDR3 reads TGTGCCAGTAGTACAGACTTCGGTCCTGGGAAGAATGAGCAGTTCTTC. Based on the CDR3 plus reference TRBV19 and TRBJ2-1, the full variable domain is DGGITQSPKYLFRKEGQNVTLSCEQNLNHDAMYWYRQDPGQGLRLIYYSQIVNDFQKGDIAEGYSVSREKKESFPLTVTSAQKNPTAFYLCASSTDFGPGKNEQFFGPGTRLTVL.

The chain carries TRBV5-6 and TRBJ2-2; TRBD1 matches 10 bases. V gave up 4 bases and J gave up 3 bases; unmatched junction bases: 6. CDR3 length: 16 residues. Per germline, CDR1 SGHDT and CDR2 YYEEEE. DNA for the CDR3: TGTGCCAGCAGCGGGCAGACAGGGGGCTACACCGGGGAGCTGTTTTTT. It codes for CASSGQTGGYTGELFF.

Here the CDR3 reads CASSQSGGVNTGELFF. The DNA of the CDR3 is TGCGCCAGCAGCCAAAGTGGCGGAGTGAACACCGGGGAGCTGTTTTTT. The rearrangement joins TRBV4-1 to TRBJ2-2, with D uncertain. Between the trimmed V and J ends, which lost 2 bases and 1 base, there was a span of 11 bases. The CDR3 has 16 residues. Germline V CDR1 and CDR2: MGHRA, YSYEKL.

Notes on this clone: Different DNA sequences within this sample yield the same CDR3. J is TRBJ1-3 and V is TRBV11-2; D unclear. This CDR3 has 14 amino acids. Germline V CDR1 and CDR2: SGHAT, FQNNGV. V lost 0 bases, J lost 0 bases, and 3 bases lay in between. In DNA, the CDR3 is TGTGCCAGCAGCTTAGACAGCTCTGGAAACACCATATATTTT. It encodes CASSLDSSGNTIYF. The entire variable domain, with the rest obtained from reference TRBV11-2 and TRBJ1-3, is as follows: EAGVAQSPRYKIIEKRQSVAFWCNPISGHATLYWYQQILGQGPKLLIQFQNNGVVDDSQLPKDRFSAERLKGVDSTLKIQPAKLEDSAVYLCASSLDSSGNTIYFGEGSWLTVV.

The chain carries TRBV10-3 and TRBJ1-2; D remains ambiguous. The CDR3 runs to 12 residues. Per the germline V gene, CDR1 is ENHRY and CDR2 is SYGVKD. V was shortened by 3 bases and J by 4 bases, with 6 bases between the two germline ends. The CDR3 DNA reads as TGTGCCATCAGTGATGAGGCCTATGGCTACACCTTC. It specifies CAISDEAYGYTF.

The chain combines TRBV11-3 with TRBJ2-2, with a tentative D call TRBD2 (6 bases). Germline loops: CDR1 SGHNT, CDR2 YENEEA. V lost 5 bases and J 9 bases, leaving 22 bases between the germline ends. CDR3 length: 16 residues. The CDR3 sequence: CASSIRDLGIPRELFF. The CDR3 nucleotides read TGTGCCAGCAGCATCCGGGACTTAGGAATCCCGCGGGAGCTGTTTTTT. The whole variable domain, filled in from reference TRBV11-3 and TRBJ2-2, reads EAGVVQSPRYKIIEKKQPVAFWCNPISGHNTLYWYLQNLGQGPELLIRYENEEAVDDSQLPKDRFSAERLKGVDSTLKIQPAELGDSAVYLCASSIRDLGIPRELFFGEGSRLTVL.

This chain links TRBV9 with TRBJ2-5, with 13 bases that match TRBD2. V lost 4 bases, J lost 4 bases, and 4 bases stayed unmatched. Per the germline V gene, CDR1 is SGDLS and CDR2 is YYNGEE. The CDR3 is made up of 15 amino acids. The chain's CDR3 is CASSFRLAGGETQYF. The CDR3 DNA reads as TGTGCCAGCAGCTTCCGACTAGCGGGGGGAGAGACCCAGTACTTC.